This note documents a single T cell receptor beta chain sequence. Its target is unknown. The sample is drawn from a study of cytotoxic CD8 clonotypes in ibrutinib-treated CLL. Study-wide points: Lymph node repertoires were not studied, and sampling times were unmatched. Under treatment, the uncommon public clonotypes either contracted or remained stable.

The assay was immunoSEQ multiplex PCR, and TCRdb's table has in-frame clones only and misses some. The sample yields about 160,000 clones, about 80% seen once. In germline, CDR1 is LGHNA, CDR2 YSLEER. The CDR3 loop spans 16 amino acids. Trimming removed 3 bases from V and 3 bases from J, with 15 bases in between. Sequenced here: PBMCs, sampled after 12 months of ibrutinib treatment. The chain links TRBV4-3 to TRBJ1-5; D might be TRBD1 (5 bases). The TCR comes from a human donor with chronic lymphocytic leukemia. DNA of the CDR3: TGCGCCAGCAGCCAGACAGTACTAAGCACCAATCAGCCCCAGCATTTT. This codes for CASSQTVLSTNQPQHF.